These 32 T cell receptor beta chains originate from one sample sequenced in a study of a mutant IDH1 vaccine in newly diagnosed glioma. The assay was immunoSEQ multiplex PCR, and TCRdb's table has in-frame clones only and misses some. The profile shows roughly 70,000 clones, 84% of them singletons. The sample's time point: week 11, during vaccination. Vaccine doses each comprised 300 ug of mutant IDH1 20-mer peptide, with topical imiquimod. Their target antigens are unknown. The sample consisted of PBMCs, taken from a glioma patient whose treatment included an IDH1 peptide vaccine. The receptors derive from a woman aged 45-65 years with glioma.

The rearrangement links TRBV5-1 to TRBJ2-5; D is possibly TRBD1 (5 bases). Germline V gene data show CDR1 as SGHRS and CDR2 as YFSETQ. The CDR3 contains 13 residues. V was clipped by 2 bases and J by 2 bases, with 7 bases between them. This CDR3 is CASSFTGQETQYF. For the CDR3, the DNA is TGCGCCAGCAGCTTCACAGGTCAAGAGACCCAGTACTTC.

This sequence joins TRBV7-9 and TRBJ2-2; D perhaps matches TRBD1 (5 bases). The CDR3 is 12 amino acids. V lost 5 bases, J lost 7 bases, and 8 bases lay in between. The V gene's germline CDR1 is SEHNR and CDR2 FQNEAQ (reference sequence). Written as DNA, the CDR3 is TGTGCCAGCAGCCAAAGGGGCGGGGAGCTGTTTTTT. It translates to CASSQRGGELFF.

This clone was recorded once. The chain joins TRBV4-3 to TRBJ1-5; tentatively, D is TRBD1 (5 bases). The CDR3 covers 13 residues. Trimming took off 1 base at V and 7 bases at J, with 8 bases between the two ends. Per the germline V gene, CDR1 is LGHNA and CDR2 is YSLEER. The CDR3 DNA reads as TGCGCCAGCAGCCAAGCAGGGAAACAGCCCCAGCATTTT. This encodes CASSQAGKQPQHF.

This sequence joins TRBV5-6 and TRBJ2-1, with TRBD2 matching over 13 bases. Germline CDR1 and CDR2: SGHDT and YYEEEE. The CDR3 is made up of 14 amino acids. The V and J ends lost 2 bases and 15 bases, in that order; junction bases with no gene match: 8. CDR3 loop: CASSLRGLAGAAFF. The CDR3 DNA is TGTGCCAGCAGCTTAAGAGGACTAGCGGGAGCTGCGTTCTTC.

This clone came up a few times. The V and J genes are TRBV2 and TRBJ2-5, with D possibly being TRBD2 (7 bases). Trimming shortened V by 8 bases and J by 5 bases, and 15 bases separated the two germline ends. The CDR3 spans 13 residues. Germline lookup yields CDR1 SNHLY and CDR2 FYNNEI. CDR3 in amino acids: CASGGAFEETQYF. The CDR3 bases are TGTGCCAGCGGGGGGGCATTTGAGGAGACCCAGTACTTC.

CDR3 DNA: TGTGCCAGCAGCTTAGGTGGCAGACCATTCAGCACAGATACGCAGTATTTT. It translates to CASSLGGRPFSTDTQYF. The chain carries TRBV7-2 and TRBJ2-3; D uncertain. The V end was cut by 1 base, the J end by 0 bases, with 14 bases between. Germline-derived CDR1 and CDR2 are SGHTA and FQGNSA. There are 17 residues in the CDR3. The full variable domain, completed using reference TRBV7-2 and TRBJ2-3, is GAGVSQSPSNKVTEKGKDVELRCDPISGHTALYWYRQSLGQGLEFLIYFQGNSAPDKSGLPSDRFSAERTGGSVSTLTIQRTQQEDSAVYLCASSLGGRPFSTDTQYFGPGTRLTVL.

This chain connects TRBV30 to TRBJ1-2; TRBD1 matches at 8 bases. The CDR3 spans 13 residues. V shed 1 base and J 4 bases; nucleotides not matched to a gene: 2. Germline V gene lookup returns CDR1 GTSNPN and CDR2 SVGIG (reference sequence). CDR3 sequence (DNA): TGTGCCTGGAGTGAAGGGACAGGCTATGGCTACACCTTC. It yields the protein CAWSEGTGYGYTF. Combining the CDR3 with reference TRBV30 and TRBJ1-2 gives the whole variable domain SQTIHQWPATLVQPVGSPLSLECTVEGTSNPNLYWYRQAAGRGLQLLFYSVGIGQISSEVPQNLSASRPQDRQFILSSKKLLLSDSGFYLCAWSEGTGYGYTFGSGTRLTVV.

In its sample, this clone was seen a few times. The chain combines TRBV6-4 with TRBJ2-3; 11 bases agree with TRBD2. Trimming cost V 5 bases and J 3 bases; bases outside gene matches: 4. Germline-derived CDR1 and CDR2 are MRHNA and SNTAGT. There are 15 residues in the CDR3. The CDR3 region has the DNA TGTGCCAGCAGTCGACTAGCGGGAAATACAGATACGCAGTATTTT. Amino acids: CASSRLAGNTDTQYF.

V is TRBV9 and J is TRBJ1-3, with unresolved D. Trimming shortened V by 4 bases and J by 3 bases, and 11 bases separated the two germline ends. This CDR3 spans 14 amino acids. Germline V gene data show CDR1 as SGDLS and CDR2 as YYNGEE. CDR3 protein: CASSTARGGNTIYF. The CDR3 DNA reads TGTGCCAGCAGCACGGCCAGAGGTGGAAACACCATATATTTT. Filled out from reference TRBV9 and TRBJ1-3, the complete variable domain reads DSGVTQTPKHLITATGQRVTLRCSPRSGDLSVYWYQQSLDQGLQFLIQYYNGEERAKGNILERFSAQQFPDLHSELNLSSLELGDSALYFCASSTARGGNTIYFGEGSWLTVV.

The CDR3 protein is CASGSYPDTQYF. The CDR3 region has the DNA TGTGCCAGCGGCAGCTACCCAGATACGCAGTATTTT. The V call is TRBV2, the J call TRBJ2-3; D is uncertain. The CDR3 spans 12 residues. Deletions cut 8 bases from V and 4 bases from J, with 10 bases between. Germline V gene data show CDR1 as SNHLY and CDR2 as FYNNEI.

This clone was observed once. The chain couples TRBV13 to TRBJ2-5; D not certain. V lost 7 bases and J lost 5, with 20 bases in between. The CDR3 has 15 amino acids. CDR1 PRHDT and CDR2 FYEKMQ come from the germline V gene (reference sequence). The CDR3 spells CASTPAPRPWETQYF. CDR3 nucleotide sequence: TGTGCCAGCACCCCCGCGCCGAGGCCCTGGGAGACCCAGTACTTC.

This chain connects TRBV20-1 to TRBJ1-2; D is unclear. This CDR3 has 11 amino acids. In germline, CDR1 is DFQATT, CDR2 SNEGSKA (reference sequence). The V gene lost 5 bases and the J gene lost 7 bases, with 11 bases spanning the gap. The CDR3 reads CSASKEGGYTF. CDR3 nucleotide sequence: TGCAGTGCTTCTAAAGAGGGTGGCTACACCTTC.

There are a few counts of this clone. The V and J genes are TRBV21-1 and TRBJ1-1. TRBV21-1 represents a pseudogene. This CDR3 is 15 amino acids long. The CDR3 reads CASSKENAANTEAFF. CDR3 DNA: TGTGCCAGCAGCAAAGAGAATGCCGCGAACACTGAAGCTTTCTTT.

CDR3 coding DNA: TGTGCCAGTAGAACAACTGTCGGGGGCGCCTACGAGCAGTACTTC. Protein: CASRTTVGGAYEQYF. V is TRBV19 and J is TRBJ2-7; D may match TRBD1 or TRBD2 (6 bases each). Germline CDR1 reads LNHDA; CDR2 reads SQIVND (reference sequence). Trimming removed 6 bases from V and 2 bases from J, with 17 bases in between. The CDR3 is 15 residues long.

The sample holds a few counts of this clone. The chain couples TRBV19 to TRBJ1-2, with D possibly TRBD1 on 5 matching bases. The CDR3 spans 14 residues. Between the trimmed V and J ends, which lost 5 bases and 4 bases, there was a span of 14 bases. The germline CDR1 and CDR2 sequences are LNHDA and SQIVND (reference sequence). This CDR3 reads CASSPQASPYGYTF. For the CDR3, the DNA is TGTGCCAGTAGTCCACAGGCGTCGCCCTATGGCTACACCTTC.

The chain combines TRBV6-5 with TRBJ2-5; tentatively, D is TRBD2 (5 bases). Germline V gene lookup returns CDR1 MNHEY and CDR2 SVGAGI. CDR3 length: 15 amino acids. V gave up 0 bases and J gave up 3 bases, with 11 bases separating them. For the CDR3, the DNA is TGTGCCAGCAGTTACTCGGGAGCAGATGAAGAGACCCAGTACTTC. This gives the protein CASSYSGADEETQYF.

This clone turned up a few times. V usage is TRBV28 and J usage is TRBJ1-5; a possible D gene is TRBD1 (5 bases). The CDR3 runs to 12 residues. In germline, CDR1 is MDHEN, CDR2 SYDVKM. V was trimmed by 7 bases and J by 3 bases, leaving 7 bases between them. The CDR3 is CASKGANQPQHF. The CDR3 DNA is TGTGCCAGCAAAGGGGCCAATCAGCCCCAGCATTTT.

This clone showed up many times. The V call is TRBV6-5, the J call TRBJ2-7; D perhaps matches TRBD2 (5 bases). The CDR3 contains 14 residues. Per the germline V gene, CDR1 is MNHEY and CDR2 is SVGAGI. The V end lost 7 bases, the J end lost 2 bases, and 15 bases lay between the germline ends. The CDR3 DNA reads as TGTGCCAGCATCTCGCCGGTAGCGACCTACGAGCAGTACTTC. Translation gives CASISPVATYEQYF.

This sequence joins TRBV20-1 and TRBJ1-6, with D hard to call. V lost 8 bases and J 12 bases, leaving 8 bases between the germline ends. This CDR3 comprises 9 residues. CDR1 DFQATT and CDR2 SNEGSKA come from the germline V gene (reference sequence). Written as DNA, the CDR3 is TGCAGTTCGGGCGAACCCCTCCACTTT. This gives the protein CSSGEPLHF.

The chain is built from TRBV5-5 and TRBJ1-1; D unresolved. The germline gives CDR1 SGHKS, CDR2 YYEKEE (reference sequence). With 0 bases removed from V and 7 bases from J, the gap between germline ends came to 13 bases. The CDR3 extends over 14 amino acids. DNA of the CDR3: TGTGCCAGCAGCTTGGAAGTTACTCGGAGTGAAGCTTTCTTT. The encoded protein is CASSLEVTRSEAFF.

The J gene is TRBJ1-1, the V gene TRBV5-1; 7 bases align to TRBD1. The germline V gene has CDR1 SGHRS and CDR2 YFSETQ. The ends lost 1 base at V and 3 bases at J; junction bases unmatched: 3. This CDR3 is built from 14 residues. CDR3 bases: TGCGCCAGCAGCTTGAGGGGGCGGCACACTGAAGCTTTCTTT. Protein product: CASSLRGRHTEAFF.

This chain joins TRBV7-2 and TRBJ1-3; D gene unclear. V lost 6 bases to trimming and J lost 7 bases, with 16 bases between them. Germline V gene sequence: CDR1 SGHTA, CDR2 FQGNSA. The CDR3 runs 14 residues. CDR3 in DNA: TGTGCCAGCAGTTCATACCACGGGCTGAACACCATATATTTT. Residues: CASSSYHGLNTIYF.

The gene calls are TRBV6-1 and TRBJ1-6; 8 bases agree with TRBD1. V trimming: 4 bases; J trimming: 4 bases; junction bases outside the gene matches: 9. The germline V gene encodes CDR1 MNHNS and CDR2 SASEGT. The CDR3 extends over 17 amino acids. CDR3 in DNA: TGTGCCAGCAGTGGTGACAGGGGCCTCCTTTATAATTCACCCCTCCACTTT. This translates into CASSGDRGLLYNSPLHF.

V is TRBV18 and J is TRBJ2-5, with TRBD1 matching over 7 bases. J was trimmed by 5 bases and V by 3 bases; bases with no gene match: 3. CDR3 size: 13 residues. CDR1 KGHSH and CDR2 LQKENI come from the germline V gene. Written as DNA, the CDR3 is TGTGCCAGCTCACCGGGACAGCGGGAGACCCAGTACTTC. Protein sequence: CASSPGQRETQYF.

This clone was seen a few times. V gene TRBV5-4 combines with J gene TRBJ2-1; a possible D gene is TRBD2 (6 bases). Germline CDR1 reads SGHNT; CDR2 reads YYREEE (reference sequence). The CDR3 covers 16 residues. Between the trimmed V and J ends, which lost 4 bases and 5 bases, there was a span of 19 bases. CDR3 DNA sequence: TGTGCCAGCAGCCCCCGTGGGGCGGGGAAGCACAATGAGCAGTTCTTC. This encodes CASSPRGAGKHNEQFF.

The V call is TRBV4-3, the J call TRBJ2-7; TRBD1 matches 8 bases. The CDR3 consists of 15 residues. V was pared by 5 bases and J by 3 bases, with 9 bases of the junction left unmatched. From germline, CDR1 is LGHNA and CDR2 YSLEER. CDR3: CASSASQGAHYEQYF. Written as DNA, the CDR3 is TGCGCCAGCAGCGCCTCGCAGGGGGCGCACTACGAGCAGTACTTC.

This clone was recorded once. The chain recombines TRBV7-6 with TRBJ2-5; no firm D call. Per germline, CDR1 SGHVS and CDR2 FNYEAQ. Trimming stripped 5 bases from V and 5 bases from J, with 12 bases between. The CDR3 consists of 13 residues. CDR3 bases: TGTGCCAGCAGCCCACATCGGTGGGAGACCCAGTACTTC. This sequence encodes CASSPHRWETQYF.

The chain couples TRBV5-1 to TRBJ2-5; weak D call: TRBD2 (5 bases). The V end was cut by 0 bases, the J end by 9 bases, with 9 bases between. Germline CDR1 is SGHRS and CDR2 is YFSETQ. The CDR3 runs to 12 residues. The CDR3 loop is CASSLDTEAQYF. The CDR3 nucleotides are TGCGCCAGCAGCTTGGATACGGAGGCCCAGTACTTC. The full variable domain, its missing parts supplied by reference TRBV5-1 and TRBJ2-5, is KAGVTQTPRYLIKTRGQQVTLSCSPISGHRSVSWYQQTPGQGLQFLFEYFSETQRNKGNFPGRFSGRQFSNSRSEMNVSTLELGDSALYLCASSLDTEAQYFGPGTRLLVL.

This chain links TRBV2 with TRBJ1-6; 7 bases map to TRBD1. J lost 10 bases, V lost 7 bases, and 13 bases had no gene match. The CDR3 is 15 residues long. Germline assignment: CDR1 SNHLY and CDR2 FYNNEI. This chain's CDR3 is CASMTGRSTESPLHF. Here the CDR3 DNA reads TGTGCCAGCATGACAGGGAGATCGACGGAATCACCCCTCCACTTT. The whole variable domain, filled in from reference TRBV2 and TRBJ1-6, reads EPEVTQTPSHQVTQMGQEVILRCVPISNHLYFYWYRQILGQKVEFLVSFYNNEISEKSEIFDDQFSVERPDGSNFTLKIRSTKLEDSAMYFCASMTGRSTESPLHFGNGTRLTVT.

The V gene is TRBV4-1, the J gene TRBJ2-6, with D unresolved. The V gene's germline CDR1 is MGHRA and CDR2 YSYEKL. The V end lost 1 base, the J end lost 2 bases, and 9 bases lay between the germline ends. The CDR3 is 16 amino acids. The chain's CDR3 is CASSQGPSPGANVLTF. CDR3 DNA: TGCGCCAGCAGCCAAGGACCGAGTCCTGGGGCCAACGTCCTGACTTTC.

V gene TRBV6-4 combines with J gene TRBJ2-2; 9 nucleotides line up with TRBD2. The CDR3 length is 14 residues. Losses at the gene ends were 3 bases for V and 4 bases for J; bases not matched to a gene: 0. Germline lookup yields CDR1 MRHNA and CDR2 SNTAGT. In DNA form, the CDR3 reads TGTGCCAGCAGTGAGCGGGGGGGCACCGGGGAGCTGTTTTTT. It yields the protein CASSERGGTGELFF.

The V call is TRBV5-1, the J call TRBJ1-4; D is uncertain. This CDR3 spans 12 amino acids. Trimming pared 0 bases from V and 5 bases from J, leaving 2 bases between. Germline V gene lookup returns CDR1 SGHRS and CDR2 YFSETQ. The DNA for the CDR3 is TGCGCCAGCAGCTTGGCAAATGAAAAACTGTTTTTT. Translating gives CASSLANEKLFF.